The T cell receptor (beta chain) described here comes from a study of shared clonotypes between healthy human individuals. Study observations and caveats: Against clonotypes common to all four donors, non-shared ones had lower generation probabilities. A handful of donors shared roughly 5% of their naive CD4 clonotypes.

Trimming pared 3 bases from V and 4 bases from J, leaving 16 bases between. The CDR3 covers 16 residues. Germline CDR1 and CDR2: SNHLY and FYNNEI. Remarks on this clone: Its specificity is not known.

Naive CD8 populations comprised CD45RO-negative cells positively selected for CCR7, excluding terminally differentiated effector memory CD45RA+ cells. Every donor, a Caucasian adult, lived in Nashville, Tennessee. Every immunoSEQ plate was one replicate of a subset's evenly spread DNA. Produced via immunoSEQ multiplex PCR; TCRdb's table is partial and in-frame only. The sample carries around 600,000 clones, 85% to 95% recorded once. This clonotype was obtained from a woman aged 25 to 39 in good health. Sequenced sample: naive CD8+ T cells sorted from blood. The rearrangement uses TRBV2 and TRBJ1-5, with D unresolved. CDR3 loop: CASSDPVRGGNQPQHF. The CDR3 DNA sequence: TGTGCCAGCAGTGACCCCGTGCGGGGTGGGAATCAGCCCCAGCATTTT. The full variable domain, with the rest looked up from reference TRBV2 and TRBJ1-5, is EPEVTQTPSHQVTQMGQEVILRCVPISNHLYFYWYRQILGQKVEFLVSFYNNEISEKSEIFDDQFSVERPDGSNFTLKIRSTKLEDSAMYFCASSDPVRGGNQPQHFGDGTRLSIL.